These 26 T cell receptor beta chains were all obtained from the same sample, sequenced in a study of control samples from healthy donors and cancer patients. Only in-frame clones appear in the TCRdb table, and some are missing; sequencing was by immunoSEQ multiplex PCR. This sample has about 89,000 clones; approximately 87% occur once, and the top ten carry roughly 2.1%. The sample consisted of blood. The receptors derive from a woman aged 40-49 years in good health.

CDR3 in amino acids: CASSHEEFPTINIQYF. DNA of the CDR3: TGCGCCAGCAGTCATGAAGAGTTTCCGACAATAAACATTCAGTACTTC. The chain employs TRBV23-1 and TRBJ2-4; D is uncertain. TRBV23-1 is an open reading frame whose function is uncertain. The CDR3 extends over 16 amino acids. Trimming removed 3 bases at V and 6 bases at J, with 18 bases between.

The chain links TRBV11-3 to TRBJ2-5; perhaps TRBD1 as D (5 bases). This CDR3 comprises 13 residues. Trimming cost V 5 bases and J 3 bases, with 10 bases left between them. Germline V gene lookup returns CDR1 SGHNT and CDR2 YENEEA. The CDR3 DNA reads TGTGCCAGCAGCCGAGCCAGGGAAGAGACCCAGTACTTC. It is translated as CASSRAREETQYF.

The chain recombines TRBV19 with TRBJ1-5; 10 bases fit TRBD1. The trim removed 1 base at V and 4 bases at J, leaving 1 base unmatched. This CDR3 contains 15 residues. Germline V CDR1 and CDR2: LNHDA, SQIVND (reference sequence). The CDR3 DNA reads TGTGCCAGTAGTATAGGGGACAGGGGAAATCAGCCCCAGCATTTT. Its translation: CASSIGDRGNQPQHF.

The rearrangement joins TRBV11-3 to TRBJ2-5; D gene uncertain. V lost 5 bases, J lost 1 base, and 14 bases lay in between. This CDR3 has 15 residues. Germline V gene data show CDR1 as SGHNT and CDR2 as YENEEA. The CDR3 protein is CASSTMDVSQETQYF. For the CDR3, the DNA is TGTGCCAGCAGCACCATGGACGTCTCCCAAGAGACCCAGTACTTC. Based on the CDR3 plus reference TRBV11-3 and TRBJ2-5, the full variable domain is EAGVVQSPRYKIIEKKQPVAFWCNPISGHNTLYWYLQNLGQGPELLIRYENEEAVDDSQLPKDRFSAERLKGVDSTLKIQPAELGDSAVYLCASSTMDVSQETQYFGPGTRLLVL.

The gene calls are TRBV6-2 or TRBV6-3 and TRBJ1-5, with D uncertain. V lost 0 bases and J lost 6, with 6 bases in between. The CDR3 extends over 13 amino acids. Germline-derived CDR1 and CDR2 are MNHEY and SVGEGT. In nucleotides, the CDR3 is TGTGCCAGCAGTTACTCTCGTTCTCAGCCCCAGCATTTT. The encoded protein is CASSYSRSQPQHF.

The chain couples TRBV18 to TRBJ1-1; no clear D. V dropped 4 bases and J dropped 0 bases, with 18 bases sitting between them. Germline-derived CDR1 and CDR2 are KGHSH and LQKENI. This CDR3 has 17 amino acids. For the CDR3, the DNA is TGTGCCAGCTCACTAACGGGGATGTTTCAGGTGAACACTGAAGCTTTCTTT. Translation gives CASSLTGMFQVNTEAFF.

The gene calls are TRBV10-3 and TRBJ1-2, with a possible D match to TRBD1 (6 bases). Germline V CDR1 and CDR2: ENHRY, SYGVKD. CDR3 size: 15 residues. The ends were cut back, 4 bases at V and 8 bases at J, with 20 bases in the middle. The chain's CDR3 is CAISADRDNYRGYTF. In DNA, the CDR3 is TGTGCCATCAGTGCCGACCGGGACAATTACCGGGGCTACACCTTC.

The gene calls are TRBV19 and TRBJ1-1, with TRBD1 as a possible D gene (6 bases). CDR3 size: 13 residues. Germline CDR1 and CDR2: LNHDA and SQIVND (reference sequence). Trimming removed 7 bases from V and 0 bases from J, with 9 bases in between. CDR3 bases: TGTGCCAGTAAGGGGGGAGTGAACACTGAAGCTTTCTTT. Protein product: CASKGGVNTEAFF.

In its sample, this clone was seen a few times. The J gene is TRBJ2-5, the V gene TRBV4-3; no clear D. V was pared by 1 base and J by 2 bases, with 8 bases between. In germline, CDR1 is LGHNA, CDR2 YSLEER. The CDR3 consists of 14 residues. The CDR3 sequence is CASSQGRGQETQYF. CDR3 nucleotides: TGCGCCAGCAGCCAAGGGCGAGGTCAAGAGACCCAGTACTTC.

The chain uses TRBV7-2 and TRBJ1-5; TRBD1 matches 7 bases. V trimming: 3 bases; J trimming: 1 base; junction bases outside the gene matches: 3. This CDR3 region has 15 residues. CDR1 and CDR2 (germline): SGHTA, FQGNSA. CDR3 sequence (DNA): TGTGCCAGCAGCTTCCGACAGGGAAGCAATCAGCCCCAGCATTTT. Protein sequence: CASSFRQGSNQPQHF.

The chain has TRBV12-5 and TRBJ2-5; 12 bases are a match to TRBD2. In germline, CDR1 is LGHNT, CDR2 FRNRAP. Trimming at V came to 5 bases and at J to 3 bases, leaving 10 bases not matched to a gene. The CDR3 covers 17 residues. The DNA for the CDR3 is TGTGCTAGTGGTCTCGACCCGGCTAGCGGGGGGGAAGAGACCCAGTACTTC. Translating it yields CASGLDPASGGEETQYF.

The chain employs TRBV6-4 and TRBJ1-5; D may be TRBD1 (5 bases). CDR1 is MRHNA and CDR2 is SNTAGT in the germline V gene. The CDR3 loop spans 15 amino acids. The V end was cut by 3 bases, the J end by 4 bases, with 13 bases between. DNA for the CDR3: TGTGCCAGCAGTGAGCGGGACGACGGGAATCAGCCCCAGCATTTT. As protein: CASSERDDGNQPQHF.

The genes are TRBV19 and TRBJ2-7, with 9 bases identical to TRBD1. The CDR3 is 14 residues long. Germline loops: CDR1 LNHDA, CDR2 SQIVND (reference sequence). V shed 7 bases and J 2 bases; nucleotides not matched to a gene: 6. The CDR3 DNA follows: TGTGCCAGTACGCCGGGGACAGGGCCCTACGAGCAGTACTTC. Translation: CASTPGTGPYEQYF.

The chain combines TRBV10-3 with TRBJ2-1, with 8 bases identical to TRBD1. The J segment lost 3 bases and the V segment lost 2 bases, leaving 6 bases of the junction unmatched. Germline V CDR1 and CDR2: ENHRY, SYGVKD. The CDR3 contains 16 residues. CDR3 in DNA: TGTGCCATCAGTGAGCCTCTGGACAGGGACTACAATGAGCAGTTCTTC. It yields the protein CAISEPLDRDYNEQFF.

V gene TRBV30 combines with J gene TRBJ1-1; maybe TRBD1 (5 bases). The CDR3 sequence is 16 residues long. Trimming took 1 base from V and 5 from J, leaving 20 bases between them. Germline CDR1 and CDR2: GTSNPN and SVGIG (reference sequence). DNA of the CDR3: TGTGCCTGGAGTGATCAATGGATGAGGGGAACAACTGAAGCTTTCTTT. Translating it yields CAWSDQWMRGTTEAFF.

The gene calls are TRBV13 and TRBJ2-3; the match to TRBD2 covers 12 bases. Per germline, CDR1 PRHDT and CDR2 FYEKMQ (reference sequence). J lost 3 bases, V lost 3 bases, and 4 bases had no gene match. The CDR3 spans 16 residues. This CDR3 is CASSFMTSGGTDTQYF. CDR3 in DNA: TGTGCCAGCAGCTTTATGACTAGCGGGGGTACAGATACGCAGTATTTT.

This sequence joins TRBV5-4 and TRBJ2-2; a possible D gene is TRBD2 (5 bases). V shed 2 bases and J shed 3 bases, with 8 bases lying between them. The germline gives CDR1 SGHNT, CDR2 YYREEE (reference sequence). The CDR3 extends over 14 amino acids. The CDR3 here is CASSFDYHTGELFF. CDR3 coding DNA: TGTGCCAGCAGCTTCGACTATCACACCGGGGAGCTGTTTTTT.

This clone came up many times. The junction departs from germline at one end; a sequencing error may be responsible. The chain employs TRBV6-4 and TRBJ2-5; 8 nucleotides line up with TRBD1. Germline V gives CDR1 MRHNA, CDR2 SNTAGT. This CDR3 contains 12 residues. CDR3 in DNA: TGTGCCAGCAGTGACCGGGACAGGCCCACAAACTTC. Its protein is CASSDRDRPTNF.

V and J are TRBV7-8 and TRBJ1-2, with TRBD1 as a possible D gene (5 bases). Trimming left V 5 bases short and J 3 bases short, with 13 bases between. The CDR3 consists of 14 residues. From germline, CDR1 is SGHVS and CDR2 FQNEAQ. CDR3 region: CASSLGTAYYGYTF. The DNA for the CDR3 is TGTGCCAGCAGCCTCGGGACCGCTTACTATGGCTACACCTTC. The complete variable domain, with remaining parts taken from reference TRBV7-8 and TRBJ1-2, reads GAGVSQSPRYKVAKRGQDVALRCDPISGHVSLFWYQQALGQGPEFLTYFQNEAQLDKSGLPSDRFFAERPEGSVSTLKIQRTQQEDSAVYLCASSLGTAYYGYTFGSGTRLTVV.

The chain carries TRBV18 and TRBJ1-1; D perhaps matches TRBD1 (5 bases). V gave up 3 bases and J gave up 4 bases, with 9 bases separating them. Germline CDR1 is KGHSH and CDR2 is LQKENI. CDR3 length equals 13 residues. CDR3 sequence reads: CASSPQGSTEAFF. The CDR3 DNA follows: TGTGCCAGCTCACCTCAGGGAAGCACTGAAGCTTTCTTT.

This chain links TRBV11-1 with TRBJ1-1; D remains ambiguous. CDR3 length: 13 amino acids. The V and J ends lost 5 bases and 0 bases respectively, with 7 bases between them. Germline CDR1 and CDR2: SGHAT and FQDESV (reference sequence). This CDR3 reads CASSPKLNTEAFF. In nucleotides, the CDR3 is TGTGCCAGCAGCCCCAAGTTGAACACTGAAGCTTTCTTT. Full variable domain (rest looked up from reference TRBV11-1 and TRBJ1-1): EAEVAQSPRYKITEKSQAVAFWCDPISGHATLYWYRQILGQGPELLVQFQDESVVDDSQLPKDRFSAERLKGVDSTLKIQPAELGDSAMYLCASSPKLNTEAFFGQGTRLTVV.

The chain combines TRBV11-1 with TRBJ2-5, with 8 nucleotides matching TRBD2. Germline CDR1 is SGHAT and CDR2 is FQDESV (reference sequence). J was trimmed by 1 base and V by 1 base; bases with no gene match: 5. This CDR3 is 16 amino acids long. The CDR3, as DNA: TGTGCCAGCAGCTTAGAAGTAGCGGGGTCCCAAGAGACCCAGTACTTC. Residues: CASSLEVAGSQETQYF.

There are many counts of this clone. The rearrangement joins TRBV10-1 to TRBJ2-7, with no clear D. Looked up from germline, CDR1 is WNHNN and CDR2 is SYGVQD (reference sequence). The length of the CDR3 is 13 residues. Trimming took 2 bases from V and 2 from J, leaving 7 bases between them. The CDR3 DNA follows: TGCGCCAGCAGTGAGGTGGCCACCTACGAGCAGTACTTC. Protein product: CASSEVATYEQYF.

The gene calls are TRBV29-1 and TRBJ1-2, with D possibly being TRBD1 (6 bases). Trimming removed 4 bases from V and 4 bases from J, with 10 bases in between. The CDR3 contains 12 residues. Germline-derived CDR1 and CDR2 are SQVTM and ANQGSEA. The CDR3 DNA reads as TGCAGCGTTGTCGGGGGCCCCTATGGCTACACCTTC. This codes for CSVVGGPYGYTF. The variable domain in full, with the rest retrieved from reference TRBV29-1 and TRBJ1-2, is SAVISQKPSRDICQRGTSLTIQCQVDSQVTMMFWYRQQPGQSLTLIATANQGSEATYESGFVIDKFPISRPNLTFSTLTVSNMSPEDSSIYLCSVVGGPYGYTFGSGTRLTVV.

This clone has a handful of counts. This rearrangement joins TRBV18 to TRBJ1-6; D is unclear. V was pared by 6 bases and J by 6 bases, with 6 bases between. The CDR3 is 12 amino acids. CDR1 is KGHSH and CDR2 is LQKENI in the germline V gene. CDR3 region: CASSALNSPLHF. CDR3 bases: TGTGCCAGCTCGGCCCTTAATTCACCCCTCCACTTT.

The chain carries TRBV29-1 and TRBJ1-1; 12 bases align to TRBD1. After removal of 2 bases from V and 4 bases from J, the junction contained 2 bases not matched to a gene. This CDR3 has 14 amino acids. CDR1 is SQVTM, CDR2 ANQGSEA, per germline. CDR3 protein: CSVEPGQGATEAFF. The CDR3 coding sequence is TGCAGCGTTGAACCGGGACAGGGGGCCACTGAAGCTTTCTTT. Drawing the rest from reference TRBV29-1 and TRBJ1-1, the complete variable domain is SAVISQKPSRDICQRGTSLTIQCQVDSQVTMMFWYRQQPGQSLTLIATANQGSEATYESGFVIDKFPISRPNLTFSTLTVSNMSPEDSSIYLCSVEPGQGATEAFFGQGTRLTVV.